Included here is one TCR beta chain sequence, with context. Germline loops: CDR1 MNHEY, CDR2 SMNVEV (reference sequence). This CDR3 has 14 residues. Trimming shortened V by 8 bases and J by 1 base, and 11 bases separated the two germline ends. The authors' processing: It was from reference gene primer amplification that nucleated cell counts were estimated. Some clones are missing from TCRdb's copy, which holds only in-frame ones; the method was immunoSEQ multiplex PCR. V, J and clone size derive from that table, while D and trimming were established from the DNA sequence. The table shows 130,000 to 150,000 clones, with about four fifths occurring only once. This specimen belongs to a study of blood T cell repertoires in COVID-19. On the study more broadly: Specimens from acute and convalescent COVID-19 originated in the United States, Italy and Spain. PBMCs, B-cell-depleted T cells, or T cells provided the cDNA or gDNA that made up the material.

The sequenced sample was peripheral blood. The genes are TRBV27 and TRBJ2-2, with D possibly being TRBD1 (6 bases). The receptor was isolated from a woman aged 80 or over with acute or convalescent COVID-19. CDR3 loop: CASRKGQNTGELFF. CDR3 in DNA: TGTGCCAGCCGTAAGGGACAGAACACCGGGGAGCTGTTTTTT.